The 12 T cell receptor beta chains in this list originate from one sample, sequenced in a study of T cell responses to AZD1222 COVID-19 vaccine. Repertoires were generated with immunoSEQ multiplex PCR, while TCRdb's copy carries only in-frame clones and drops some. Among over 150,000 clones listed, around 93% were seen once. Material: peripheral blood, obtained 28 days after the second AZD1222 dose. The receptors here all came from an adult who received the AZD1222 COVID-19 vaccine.

The chain combines TRBV19 with TRBJ2-7; 7 bases line up with TRBD2. J gave up 2 bases and V 8 bases, and 15 bases lay outside the gene matches. CDR3 length equals 16 residues. Germline assignment: CDR1 LNHDA and CDR2 SQIVND (reference sequence). The CDR3 region is CASSGGVTDLTYEQYF. The DNA of the CDR3 is TGTGCCAGTTCTGGGGGGGTGACAGACCTTACCTACGAGCAGTACTTC.

V usage is TRBV28 and J usage is TRBJ2-3; 8 nucleotides line up with TRBD2. V was clipped by 3 bases and J by 4 bases; unmatched bases: 6. The V gene's germline CDR1 is MDHEN and CDR2 SYDVKM. The CDR3 extends over 15 amino acids. The CDR3 loop is CASSFSGAGADTQYF. The CDR3 DNA is TGTGCCAGCAGTTTTAGCGGGGCCGGGGCAGATACGCAGTATTTT.

V usage is TRBV30 and J usage is TRBJ1-5; D call uncertain. The CDR3 runs 12 residues. Germline CDR1 reads GTSNPN; CDR2 reads SVGIG (reference sequence). Trimming shortened V by 0 bases and J by 7 bases, and 7 bases separated the two germline ends. The CDR3 is CAWSVREQPQHF. CDR3 coding DNA: TGTGCCTGGAGTGTAAGGGAACAGCCCCAGCATTTT.

This rearrangement joins TRBV5-6 to TRBJ1-4; tentative D call: TRBD1 (6 bases). CDR3 size: 18 residues. Trimming pared 2 bases from V and 7 bases from J, leaving 24 bases between. Germline assignment: CDR1 SGHDT and CDR2 YYEEEE. The CDR3 nucleotides are TGTGCCAGCAGCTTAAGCCGGGACATGGAGGAGGTAGTTGAAAAACTGTTTTTT. Protein product: CASSLSRDMEEVVEKLFF.

This clone was seen just once. This chain uses TRBV7-9 with TRBJ2-7; weak D call: TRBD2 (5 bases). From germline, CDR1 is SEHNR and CDR2 FQNEAQ (reference sequence). The CDR3 is made up of 15 amino acids. The V and J ends lost 5 bases and 1 base respectively, with 15 bases between them. In DNA, the CDR3 is TGTGCCAGCAGCGCGAGGGTAAAGGGTTCCTACGAGCAGTACTTC. It translates to CASSARVKGSYEQYF. The full variable domain, its missing parts supplied by reference TRBV7-9 and TRBJ2-7, is DTGVSQNPRHKITKRGQNVTFRCDPISEHNRLYWYRQTLGQGPEFLTYFQNEAQLEKSRLLSDRFSAERPKGSFSTLEIQRTEQGDSAMYLCASSARVKGSYEQYFGPGTRLTVT.

V is TRBV7-6 and J is TRBJ1-4; TRBD1 is a possible D gene (5 bases). Germline CDR1 and CDR2: SGHVS and FNYEAQ. The CDR3 spans 16 residues. Trimming pared 0 bases from V and 4 bases from J, leaving 12 bases between. CDR3 protein: CASSLAVGRGNEKLFF. The CDR3 DNA reads TGTGCCAGCAGCTTAGCGGTAGGGAGGGGTAATGAAAAACTGTTTTTT.

The chain's CDR3 is CASSWQAGGPNEQFF. The CDR3, as DNA: TGTGCCAGCAGCTGGCAAGCGGGGGGCCCGAATGAGCAGTTCTTC. The V call is TRBV7-9, the J call TRBJ2-1; the match to TRBD2 covers 9 bases. Trimming took 4 bases from V and 7 from J; bases not matched to a gene: 8. CDR3 size: 15 residues. CDR1 is SEHNR and CDR2 is FQNEAQ in the germline V gene (reference sequence).

The chain combines TRBV18 with TRBJ1-2; no clear D gene. The CDR3 consists of 16 residues. The V and J ends lost 4 bases and 0 bases respectively, with 15 bases between them. CDR1 is KGHSH, CDR2 LQKENI, per germline. CDR3 bases: TGTGCCAGCTCACTCCGACAACGGGATGCTAACTATGGCTACACCTTC. Its protein is CASSLRQRDANYGYTF.

The chain links TRBV11-3 to TRBJ1-1, with D perhaps matching TRBD1 (6 bases). The CDR3 length is 13 residues. The V end was cut by 0 bases, the J end by 4 bases, with 6 bases between. Germline V CDR1 and CDR2: SGHNT, YENEEA. CDR3 residues: CASSLEGGTEAFF. The CDR3 DNA follows: TGTGCCAGCAGCTTAGAAGGGGGCACTGAAGCTTTCTTT. The entire variable domain, with the rest obtained from reference TRBV11-3 and TRBJ1-1, is as follows: EAGVVQSPRYKIIEKKQPVAFWCNPISGHNTLYWYLQNLGQGPELLIRYENEEAVDDSQLPKDRFSAERLKGVDSTLKIQPAELGDSAVYLCASSLEGGTEAFFGQGTRLTVV.

The chain joins TRBV27 to TRBJ1-4; no clear D. The CDR3 consists of 13 residues. V dropped 4 bases and J dropped 4 bases, with 7 bases sitting between them. Germline V gene data show CDR1 as MNHEY and CDR2 as SMNVEV (reference sequence). CDR3 loop: CASSSTYNEKLFF. The CDR3 DNA is TGTGCCAGCAGTTCTACCTATAATGAAAAACTGTTTTTT. Combining the CDR3 with reference TRBV27 and TRBJ1-4 gives the whole variable domain EAQVTQNPRYLITVTGKKLTVTCSQNMNHEYMSWYRQDPGLGLRQIYYSMNVEVTDKGDVPEGYKVSRKEKRNFPLILESPSPNQTSLYFCASSSTYNEKLFFGSGTQLSVL.

The rearrangement uses TRBV5-1 and TRBJ2-7, with 7 positions matching TRBD1. The CDR3 length is 16 residues. Germline V CDR1 and CDR2: SGHRS, YFSETQ. The trim removed 3 bases at V and 5 bases at J, leaving 14 bases unmatched. The CDR3, as DNA: TGCGCCAGCAGCTCCGAGACACAGGGGCCGTTTAACGAGCAGTACTTC. This encodes CASSSETQGPFNEQYF.

V gene TRBV7-2 combines with J gene TRBJ2-4; the match to TRBD2 covers 9 bases. The CDR3 contains 14 residues. V gave up 3 bases and J gave up 7 bases; unmatched junction bases: 4. Germline V gene sequence: CDR1 SGHTA, CDR2 FQGNSA. The CDR3 coding sequence is TGTGCCAGCAGCTTGGGCGGGGGGGCGAACATTCAGTACTTC. Amino acid sequence: CASSLGGGANIQYF. The whole variable domain, filled in from reference TRBV7-2 and TRBJ2-4, reads GAGVSQSPSNKVTEKGKDVELRCDPISGHTALYWYRQSLGQGLEFLIYFQGNSAPDKSGLPSDRFSAERTGGSVSTLTIQRTQQEDSAVYLCASSLGGGANIQYFGAGTRLSVL.